Listed below are T cell receptor beta chains from one sample, sequenced in a study of shared clonotypes between healthy human individuals. Clones were read by immunoSEQ multiplex PCR, and TCRdb kept only the in-frame ones, dropping some. The table includes about 2 million clones, 95% detected once. The sequenced sample was naive CD4+ T cells sorted from blood. The source of these receptors is a man aged 18 to 30 in good health. CDR3s include the opening cysteine and the closing phenylalanine or tryptophan. D genes are given only for firm matches. The size entry is marked missing in some rows and otherwise reads once, few, many or a size class.

once,TRBV5-4,TRBD2,TRBJ2-1,TGTGCCACCCAGAGTCCGGGGACTAGCTTTAGCTCCTACAATGAGCAGTTCTTC,CATQSPGTSFSSYNEQFF
.,TRBV15,TRBD1,TRBJ2-3,TGTGCCACCAGCAGGGGAACAGGGGGCGCCGGGGTCCGCACAGATACGCAGTATTTT,CATSRGTGGAGVRTDTQYF
.,TRBV2,.,TRBJ1-6,TGTGCCAGCAGTGAAAGGGGCAGCTCCTATAATTCACCCCTCCACTTT,CASSERGSSYNSPLHF
.,TRBV28,.,TRBJ1-2,TGTGCCAGCAGTTTCCGGCAGCTCGGCTACACCTTC,CASSFRQLGYTF
few,TRBV5-1,.,TRBJ1-1,TGCGCCAGCAGCTTCACGGGTGGGACTGAAGCTTTCTTT,CASSFTGGTEAFF
once,TRBV28,TRBD1,TRBJ1-5,TGTGCCAGCAGTTTGCCGGGGACAGCTTATAGCAATCAGCCCCAGCATTTT,CASSLPGTAYSNQPQHF
.,TRBV28,.,TRBJ1-5,TGTGCCAGCAGTTTTGCCGGACGGGATAGCAATCAGCCCCAGCATTTT,CASSFAGRDSNQPQHF
.,TRBV7-3,.,TRBJ1-2,TGTGCCAGCAGCTTAGATAATTCAGGGTCTAACTATGGCTACACCTTC,CASSLDNSGSNYGYTF
.,TRBV29-1,TRBD2,TRBJ2-3,TGCAGCTCGCGGGGGGGTGCAGATACGCAGTATTTT,CSSRGGADTQYF
.,TRBV6-5,TRBD1,TRBJ1-2,TGTGCCAGCAGCCCCGGGACAGACTATGGCTACACCTTC,CASSPGTDYGYTF
.,TRBV4-1,.,TRBJ2-7,TGCGCCAGCAGCCAAGGATTGTCCGGGCAGGGCGAGCAGTACTTC,CASSQGLSGQGEQYF
.,TRBV9,.,TRBJ1-4,TGTGCCAGCAGCCCCAGACAGAGTGTTAATGAAAAACTGTTTTTT,CASSPRQSVNEKLFF
.,TRBV5-1,.,TRBJ2-5,TGCGCCAGCAGACCGACTCCCAGGGTGTCTGGGACCCAGTACTTC,CASRPTPRVSGTQYF
.,TRBV11-3,TRBD2,TRBJ2-1,TGTGCCAGCAGCCTCCTAGCGGGGGGGTTCGATGAGCAGTTCTTC,CASSLLAGGFDEQFF
.,TRBV30,.,TRBJ1-5,TGTGCCTGGGGGGGGCTCTATAGCAATCAGCCCCAGCATTTT,CAWGGLYSNQPQHF
.,TRBV4-1,.,TRBJ2-4,TGCGCCAGCAGCCACTTAGAGGGGATCGTAGGAGCCAAAAACATTCAGTACTTC,CASSHLEGIVGAKNIQYF
.,TRBV7-9,.,TRBJ2-7,TGTGCCAGCAGCTTAGGAGGCGGGGAGCAGTACTTC,CASSLGGGEQYF
.,TRBV6-5,.,TRBJ1-5,TGTGCCAGCAGTTACTCGAGCGGTCAGCCCCAGCATTTT,CASSYSSGQPQHF
.,TRBV10-3,.,TRBJ2-5,TGTGCCATCGGTGGCGGGAAAGAGACCCAGTACTTC,CAIGGGKETQYF
.,TRBV9,.,TRBJ2-7,TGTGCCAGCAGCGTAGCTCTCGGGACCTACGAGCAGTACTTC,CASSVALGTYEQYF
.,TRBV2,.,TRBJ1-2,TGTGCCAGCACAGCGGACTTGAATGGCTACACCTTC,CASTADLNGYTF
.,TRBV30,.,TRBJ2-7,TGTGCCTGGAGTTCAGGGTTTGACGAGCAGTACTTC,CAWSSGFDEQYF
.,TRBV6-6,.,TRBJ2-7,TGTGCCAGCAGTTATCGCAGCGAGCAGTACTTC,CASSYRSEQYF
.,TRBV5-6,.,TRBJ2-3,TGTGCCAGCAGCTTTTCGCGGGGCACAGATACGCAGTATTTT,CASSFSRGTDTQYF
.,TRBV5-1,.,TRBJ1-6,TGCGCCAGCAGCTCGGGGTCCAGTGATTATAATTCACCCCTCCACTTT,CASSSGSSDYNSPLHF
.,TRBV30,.,TRBJ1-4,TGTGCCTGGGTGAGGGACGGGTACGATAATGAAAAACTGTTTTTT,CAWVRDGYDNEKLFF
.,TRBV7-9,TRBD1,TRBJ1-1,TGTGCCAGCAGCCGTTACTTGACAGGGGTCGTCACTGAAGCTTTCTTT,CASSRYLTGVVTEAFF
.,TRBV6-5,.,TRBJ1-1,TGTGCCAGCAGTTACTCGACGGGGACTGAAGCTTTCTTT,CASSYSTGTEAFF
.,TRBV5-1,TRBD1,TRBJ2-3,TGCGCCAGCAGCTTGGACAGGGGTGGCGCAGATACGCAGTATTTT,CASSLDRGGADTQYF
.,TRBV7-9,.,TRBJ1-1,TGTGCCAGCAGCCTAACCAATAGACAGTCTGGGACTGAAGCTTTCTTT,CASSLTNRQSGTEAFF
.,TRBV5-1,.,TRBJ2-2,TGCGCCAGCAGCTTGAAGTATCCCGGGGAGCTGTTTTTT,CASSLKYPGELFF
.,TRBV6-1,.,TRBJ2-5,TGTGCCAGCATTCCGACAGGGACTCAAGAGACCCAGTACTTC,CASIPTGTQETQYF
.,TRBV7-2,.,TRBJ2-3,TGTGCCAGCAGCACAGGTCAGAGGGATACGCAGTATTTT,CASSTGQRDTQYF